Shown below are 11 T cell receptor beta chains from a single sample sequenced in a study of cytomegalovirus exposure and HLA in healthy donors. The protocol was immunoSEQ multiplex PCR, while the TCRdb copy is restricted to in-frame clones and leaves out a portion. The sample holds more than 95,000 clones, 75% to 90% seen once. The sample taken for sequencing was PBMCs. The source is a man younger than 30 in good health and CMV-seropositive.

This clone occurred once. The chain has TRBV2 and TRBJ1-1, with D tentatively TRBD1 (6 bases). Germline CDR1 is SNHLY and CDR2 is FYNNEI. Trimming stripped 8 bases from V and 10 bases from J, with 17 bases between. The CDR3 has 12 amino acids. The CDR3 DNA reads TGTGCCAGCGGGGGAGGGGGAGGCGCAGCTTTCTTT. Amino acid sequence: CASGGGGGAAFF.

The gene calls are TRBV5-4 and TRBJ2-7; 7 bases match TRBD1. The CDR3 covers 14 residues. Germline V lookup: CDR1 SGHNT, CDR2 YYREEE (reference sequence). J lost 1 base, V lost 4 bases, and 5 bases had no gene match. The CDR3 DNA reads as TGTGCCAGCAGCCCGGGACAGAATTCCTACGAGCAGTACTTC. It codes for CASSPGQNSYEQYF.

The chain is built from TRBV7-6 and TRBJ2-7, with TRBD2 as a possible D gene (6 bases). Trimming pared 2 bases from V and 3 bases from J, leaving 17 bases between. Germline V gene lookup returns CDR1 SGHVS and CDR2 FNYEAQ. This CDR3 has 16 amino acids. CDR3 nucleotides: TGTGCCAGCAGCTTAAAAGGAGGGAGAGGGAACTACGAGCAGTACTTC. Translating gives CASSLKGGRGNYEQYF.

This clone was seen a few times. The gene calls are TRBV20-1 and TRBJ1-1; D is uncertain. The germline V gene has CDR1 DFQATT and CDR2 SNEGSKA (reference sequence). V lost 7 bases, J lost 3 bases, and 9 bases lay in between. The CDR3 is 11 residues long. The CDR3 sequence: CSVPRYTEAFF. As DNA, the CDR3 is TGCAGTGTCCCCAGATACACTGAAGCTTTCTTT.

This rearrangement joins TRBV5-1 to TRBJ1-1, with a weak D call TRBD1 (6 bases). The germline gives CDR1 SGHRS, CDR2 YFSETQ. V lost 3 bases and J 7 bases, leaving 10 bases between the germline ends. The CDR3 loop spans 12 amino acids. CDR3 in DNA: TGCGCCAGCAGCTACGGACAGAGTGAAGCTTTCTTT. Encoded protein: CASSYGQSEAFF.

The chain has TRBV5-4 and TRBJ1-1; TRBD1 might be the D (5 bases). Per the germline V gene, CDR1 is SGHNT and CDR2 is YYREEE (reference sequence). The CDR3 totals 15 residues. The V gene lost 4 bases and the J gene lost 2 bases, with 15 bases spanning the gap. Written as DNA, the CDR3 is TGTGCCAGCAGCCCGGAATCGACAGTAAACACTGAAGCTTTCTTT. It is translated as CASSPESTVNTEAFF.

The J gene is TRBJ2-2, the V gene TRBV7-2; a possible D gene is TRBD1 (5 bases). The V gene's germline CDR1 is SGHTA and CDR2 FQGNSA. The CDR3 contains 13 residues. With 6 bases removed from V and 6 bases from J, the gap between germline ends came to 11 bases. In nucleotides, the CDR3 is TGTGCCAGCAGACCAGTGGGGCCCGGGGAGCTGTTTTTT. Its protein product is CASRPVGPGELFF.

V is TRBV5-5 and J is TRBJ2-7, with 7 bases that match TRBD1. The length of the CDR3 is 16 residues. The V gene's germline CDR1 is SGHKS and CDR2 YYEKEE (reference sequence). The V gene end was trimmed by 0 bases and the J gene end by 0 bases; junction bases not matched to a gene: 6. In DNA, the CDR3 is TGTGCCAGCAGCTTGGTGGCAGGGGGTACCTCCTACGAGCAGTACTTC. Protein: CASSLVAGGTSYEQYF.

The count of this clone is one. V usage is TRBV5-6 and J usage is TRBJ1-2; D is undetermined. CDR1 SGHDT and CDR2 YYEEEE come from the germline V gene. The V and J ends lost 1 base and 9 bases respectively, with 16 bases between them. The CDR3 spans 14 residues. The CDR3 DNA sequence: TGTGCCAGCAGCTTGCCTGGGCAAAGTAGGCGCTACACCTTC. Translation: CASSLPGQSRRYTF.

The V and J genes are TRBV19 and TRBJ2-1, with 12 bases aligning to TRBD2. The trim removed 3 bases at V and 5 bases at J, leaving 2 bases unmatched. The CDR3 consists of 15 residues. Germline V gene lookup returns CDR1 LNHDA and CDR2 SQIVND (reference sequence). CDR3: CASSILAGGNNEQFF. CDR3 sequence (DNA): TGTGCCAGTAGTATTCTAGCGGGGGGGAACAATGAGCAGTTCTTC.

V and J are TRBV5-6 and TRBJ1-6; 7 bases line up with TRBD1. With 0 bases clipped from V and 7 bases from J, the junction kept 4 bases outside the gene matches. Looked up from germline, CDR1 is SGHDT and CDR2 is YYEEEE. The CDR3 totals 15 residues. The CDR3 reads CASSLDSGGNSPLHF. The CDR3 coding sequence is TGTGCCAGCAGCTTGGATTCAGGGGGGAATTCACCCCTCCACTTT.